The clone carrying this T cell receptor (beta chain) came up once. The antigen remains undetermined. The sample is drawn from a study of T-cell memory formation after mild COVID-19. Overall study context: TCR clustering was largely donor specific. The study's findings and limits: Some SARS-CoV-2-responding clones were already detected in memory before infection. The CD4+ clones that contracted clustered mainly within CM and EM, and the CD8+ clones concentrated in EMRA.

Libraries for TCRalpha and TCRbeta carried sample barcodes and unique molecular identifiers via 5'RACE. TCRdb reprocessed the 5' RACE reads via MiXCR and lists one record per CDR3 protein. The table lists 450,000 to 650,000 distinct CDR3 sequences, around 17% of them singletons. The ends were cut back, 3 bases at V and 11 bases at J, with 10 bases in the middle. Germline-derived CDR1 and CDR2 are LNHDA and SQIVND (reference sequence). This CDR3 has 11 amino acids. Sequencing input: PBMCs or a T cell subset sorted from them (not recorded which). The chain recombines TRBV19 with TRBJ1-1; D unclear. This receptor was taken from an adult woman who had mild COVID-19 (a few samples of this study predate the infection). Cell type and time point are not known. The CDR3 here is CASSMGDSAFF. CDR3 coding DNA: TGTGCCAGTAGTATGGGAGATAGTGCTTTCTTT. Full variable domain (remainder filled in from reference TRBV19 and TRBJ1-1): DGGITQSPKYLFRKEGQNVTLSCEQNLNHDAMYWYRQDPGQGLRLIYYSQIVNDFQKGDIAEGYSVSREKKESFPLTVTSAQKNPTAFYLCASSMGDSAFFGQGTRLTVV.